This T cell receptor beta chain came from a study of cytomegalovirus exposure and HLA in healthy donors. As concerns this clone: No antigen is known for it.

The PCR employed 60 Vbeta primers together with 13 Jbeta primers. Here immunoSEQ multiplex PCR was the method, and the copy in TCRdb shows in-frame clones only, minus some. In the table there are roughly 200,000 clones, 77% of which are singletons. Study findings and constraints: Across donors, most TCRs were seen rarely, yet some public ones were widespread. An ancestry cluster, one associated with Asian ancestry, reportedly showed fewer N-insertions than the approximately 700-donor mean in a later analysis. An analysis was carried out at a later point. It showed that HLA-associated TCR beta chains were more clonally expanded than equally common non-associated chains. Productive status was seen about 87% or about 30% of the time for most TCR beta V segments in an earlier analysis.

The receptor was isolated from a woman aged 25-40 years in good health and CMV-seropositive. Sequencing was performed on PBMCs.

CDR3 DNA sequence: TGTGCCAGCAGGGACCCGGGACAGGTAAAGATGGACTATGGCTACACCTTC. Protein product: CASRDPGQVKMDYGYTF. This chain links TRBV2 with TRBJ1-2, with 8 bases matching TRBD1. The CDR3 has 17 residues. Germline CDR1 reads SNHLY; CDR2 reads FYNNEI. V was pared by 6 bases and J by 3 bases, with 15 bases of the junction left unmatched.